This record looks at one TCR beta chain sequence and its context. Antigen unknown. In germline, CDR1 is SQVTM, CDR2 ANQGSEA. V lost 5 bases and J lost 4, with 8 bases in between. The CDR3 length is 11 residues. The source of the sample is a study of Graves' ophthalmopathy and Graves' hyperthyroidism. Ophthalmopathy was moderately-to-severely active, CAS at least 3, NOSPECS at least 4, lasting under 3 months. A diagnosis was made from clinical symptoms together with serum thyroxine, TRAb, thyroid ultrasound and orbital computed tomography. Regarding the study as a whole: Ophthalmopathy progression predictions by the model showed roughly 75% specificity and over 60% sensitivity.

RNA transcripts served as template for amplifying TCR beta CDR3 sequences. First-round RT-PCR employed HTBI primers, with a second-round multiplex PCR after it. TCRdb reanalysed the multiplex PCR reads using MiXCR and keeps one entry per CDR3 protein. Of a few hundred thousand distinct CDR3 sequences in the sample, 18% were seen once. The specimen sequenced was peripheral blood. The receptor was derived from a woman under 30 with Graves' ophthalmopathy. This rearrangement joins TRBV29-1 to TRBJ2-5; tentatively, D is TRBD1 or TRBD2 (5 bases each). Here the CDR3 reads CSVRGGETQYF. For the CDR3, the DNA is TGCAGCGTTCGGGGCGGAGAGACCCAGTACTTC.